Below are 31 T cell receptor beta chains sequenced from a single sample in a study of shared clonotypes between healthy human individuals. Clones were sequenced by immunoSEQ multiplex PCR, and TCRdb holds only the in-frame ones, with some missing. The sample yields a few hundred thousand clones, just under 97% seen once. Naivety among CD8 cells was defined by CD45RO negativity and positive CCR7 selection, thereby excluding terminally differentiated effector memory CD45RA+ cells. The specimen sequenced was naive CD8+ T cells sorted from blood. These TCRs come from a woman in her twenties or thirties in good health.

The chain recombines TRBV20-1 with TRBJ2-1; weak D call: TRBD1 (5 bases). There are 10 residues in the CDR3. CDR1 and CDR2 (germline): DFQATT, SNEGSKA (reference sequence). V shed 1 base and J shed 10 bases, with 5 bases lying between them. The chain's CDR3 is CSARGQEQFF. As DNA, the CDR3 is TGCAGTGCTAGAGGACAGGAGCAGTTCTTC.

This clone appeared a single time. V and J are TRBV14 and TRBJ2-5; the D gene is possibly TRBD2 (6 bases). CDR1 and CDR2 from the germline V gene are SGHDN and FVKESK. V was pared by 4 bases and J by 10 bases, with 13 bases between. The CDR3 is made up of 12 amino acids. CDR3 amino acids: CASSRKTRDQYF. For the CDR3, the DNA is TGTGCCAGCAGCCGGAAGACTAGAGACCAGTACTTC.

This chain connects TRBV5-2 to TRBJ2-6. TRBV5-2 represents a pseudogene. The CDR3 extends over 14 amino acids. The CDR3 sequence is CASSPFSGANVLTF. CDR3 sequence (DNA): TGCGCCAGCTCACCGTTCTCTGGGGCCAACGTCCTGACTTTC.

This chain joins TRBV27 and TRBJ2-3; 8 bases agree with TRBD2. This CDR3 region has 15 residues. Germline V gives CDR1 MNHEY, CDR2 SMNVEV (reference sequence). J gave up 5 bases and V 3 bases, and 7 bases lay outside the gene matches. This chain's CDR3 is CASSFQREWGDTQYF. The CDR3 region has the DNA TGTGCCAGCAGTTTTCAGCGGGAGTGGGGAGATACGCAGTATTTT.

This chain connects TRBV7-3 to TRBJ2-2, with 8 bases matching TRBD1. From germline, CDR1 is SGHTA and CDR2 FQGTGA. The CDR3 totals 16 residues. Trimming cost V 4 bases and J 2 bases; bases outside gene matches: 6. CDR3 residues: CASSYMTGANTGELFF. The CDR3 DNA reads TGTGCCAGCAGCTATATGACAGGGGCAAACACCGGGGAGCTGTTTTTT.

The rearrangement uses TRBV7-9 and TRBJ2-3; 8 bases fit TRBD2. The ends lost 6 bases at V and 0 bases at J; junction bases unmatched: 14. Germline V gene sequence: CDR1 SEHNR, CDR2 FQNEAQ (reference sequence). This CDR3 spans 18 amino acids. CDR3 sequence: CASSPRLAQLHSTDTQYF. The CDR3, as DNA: TGTGCCAGCAGTCCTAGACTAGCGCAGCTCCATAGCACAGATACGCAGTATTTT.

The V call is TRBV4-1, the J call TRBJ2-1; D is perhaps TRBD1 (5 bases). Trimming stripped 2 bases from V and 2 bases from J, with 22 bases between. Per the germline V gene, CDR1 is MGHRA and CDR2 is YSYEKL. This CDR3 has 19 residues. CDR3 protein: CASSQPRDADIRTYNEQFF. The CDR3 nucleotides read TGCGCCAGCAGCCAACCACGTGATGCGGACATTCGGACCTACAATGAGCAGTTCTTC.

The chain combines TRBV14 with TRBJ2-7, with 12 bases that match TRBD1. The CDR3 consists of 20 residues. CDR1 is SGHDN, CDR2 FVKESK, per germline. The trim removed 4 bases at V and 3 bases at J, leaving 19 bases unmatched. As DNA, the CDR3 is TGTGCCAGCAGCCCCTATATAGGGGACAGGGGGCTATTAAGGGACTACGAGCAGTACTTC. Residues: CASSPYIGDRGLLRDYEQYF.

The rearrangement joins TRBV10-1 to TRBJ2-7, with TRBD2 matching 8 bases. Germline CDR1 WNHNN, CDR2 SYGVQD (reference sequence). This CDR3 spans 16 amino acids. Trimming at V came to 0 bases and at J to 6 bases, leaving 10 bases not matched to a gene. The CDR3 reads CASSESGAGVGFEQYF. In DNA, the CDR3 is TGCGCCAGCAGTGAGTCGGGAGCGGGAGTAGGGTTCGAGCAGTACTTC.

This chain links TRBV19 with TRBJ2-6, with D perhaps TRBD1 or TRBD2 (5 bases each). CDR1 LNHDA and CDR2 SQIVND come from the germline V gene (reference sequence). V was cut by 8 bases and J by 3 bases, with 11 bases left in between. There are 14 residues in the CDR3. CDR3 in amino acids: CASQLGGGANVLTF. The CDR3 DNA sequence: TGTGCCAGTCAACTTGGGGGTGGGGCCAACGTCCTGACTTTC. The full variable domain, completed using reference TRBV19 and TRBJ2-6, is DGGITQSPKYLFRKEGQNVTLSCEQNLNHDAMYWYRQDPGQGLRLIYYSQIVNDFQKGDIAEGYSVSREKKESFPLTVTSAQKNPTAFYLCASQLGGGANVLTFGAGSRLTVL.

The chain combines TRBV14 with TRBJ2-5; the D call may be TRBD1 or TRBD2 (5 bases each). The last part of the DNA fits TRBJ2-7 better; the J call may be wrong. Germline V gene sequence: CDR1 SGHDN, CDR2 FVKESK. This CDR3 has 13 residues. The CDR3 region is CASGDVNAYEQYF. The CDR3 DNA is TGTGCCAGCGGGGACGTAAACGCCTACGAGCAGTACTTC.

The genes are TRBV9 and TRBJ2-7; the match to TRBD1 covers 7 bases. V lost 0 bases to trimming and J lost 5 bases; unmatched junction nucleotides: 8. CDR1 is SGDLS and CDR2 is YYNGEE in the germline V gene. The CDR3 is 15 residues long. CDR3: CASSVGQGDYDEQYF. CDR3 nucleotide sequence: TGTGCCAGCAGCGTAGGGCAGGGGGATTACGACGAGCAGTACTTC. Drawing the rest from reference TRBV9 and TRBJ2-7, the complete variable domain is DSGVTQTPKHLITATGQRVTLRCSPRSGDLSVYWYQQSLDQGLQFLIQYYNGEERAKGNILERFSAQQFPDLHSELNLSSLELGDSALYFCASSVGQGDYDEQYFGPGTRLTVT.

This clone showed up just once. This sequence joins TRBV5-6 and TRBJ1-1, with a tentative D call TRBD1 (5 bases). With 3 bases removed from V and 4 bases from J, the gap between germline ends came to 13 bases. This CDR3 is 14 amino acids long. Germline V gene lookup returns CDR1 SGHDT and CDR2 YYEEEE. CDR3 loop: CASSSVGDGTEAFF. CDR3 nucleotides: TGTGCCAGCAGCTCGGTCGGGGACGGCACTGAAGCTTTCTTT.

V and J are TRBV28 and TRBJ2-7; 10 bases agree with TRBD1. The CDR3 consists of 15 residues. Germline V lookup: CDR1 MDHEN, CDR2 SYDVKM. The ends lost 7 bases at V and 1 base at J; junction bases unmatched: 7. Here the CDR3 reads CASTQPGQGSYEQYF. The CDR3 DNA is TGTGCCAGCACTCAACCGGGACAGGGGTCCTACGAGCAGTACTTC.

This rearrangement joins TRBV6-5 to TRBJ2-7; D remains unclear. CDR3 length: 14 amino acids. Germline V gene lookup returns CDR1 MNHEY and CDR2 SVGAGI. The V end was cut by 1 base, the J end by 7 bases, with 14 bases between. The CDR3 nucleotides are TGTGCCAGCAGTTACTATGGACCGCGGTGGGAGCAGTACTTC. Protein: CASSYYGPRWEQYF.

CDR3 coding DNA: TGTGCCAGCAGTGAATATGAAGCCCGATCTACTGAGCAGTACTTC. This translates into CASSEYEARSTEQYF. The chain combines TRBV25-1 with TRBJ2-5; D call uncertain. Germline V gene lookup returns CDR1 MGHDK and CDR2 SYGVNS. V lost 0 bases and J 11 bases, leaving 19 bases between the germline ends. The CDR3 consists of 15 residues.

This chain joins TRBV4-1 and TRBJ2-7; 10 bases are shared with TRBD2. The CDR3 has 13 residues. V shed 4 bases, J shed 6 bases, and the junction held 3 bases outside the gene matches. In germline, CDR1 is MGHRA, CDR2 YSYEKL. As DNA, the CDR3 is TGCGCCAGCAGCCGGACTAGCGGTCTCGAGCAGTACTTC. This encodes CASSRTSGLEQYF.

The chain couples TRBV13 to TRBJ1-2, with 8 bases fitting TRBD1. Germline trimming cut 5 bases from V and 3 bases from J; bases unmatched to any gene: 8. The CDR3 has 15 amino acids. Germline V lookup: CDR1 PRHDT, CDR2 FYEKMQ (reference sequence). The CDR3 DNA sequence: TGTGCCAGCAGCGAATACCAGGGGGCAGACTATGGCTACACCTTC. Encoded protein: CASSEYQGADYGYTF.

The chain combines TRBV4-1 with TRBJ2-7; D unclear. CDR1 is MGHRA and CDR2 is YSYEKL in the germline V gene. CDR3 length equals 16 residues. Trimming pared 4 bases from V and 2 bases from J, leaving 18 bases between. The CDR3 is CASSPRPRDLTYEQYF. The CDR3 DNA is TGCGCCAGCAGCCCAAGGCCTCGAGACTTAACCTACGAGCAGTACTTC.

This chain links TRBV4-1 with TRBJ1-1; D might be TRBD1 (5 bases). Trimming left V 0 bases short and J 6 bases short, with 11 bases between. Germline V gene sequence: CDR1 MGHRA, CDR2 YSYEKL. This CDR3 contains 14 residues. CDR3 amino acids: CASSQEAGESEAFF. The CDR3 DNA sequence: TGCGCCAGCAGCCAAGAGGCGGGGGAGTCTGAAGCTTTCTTT.

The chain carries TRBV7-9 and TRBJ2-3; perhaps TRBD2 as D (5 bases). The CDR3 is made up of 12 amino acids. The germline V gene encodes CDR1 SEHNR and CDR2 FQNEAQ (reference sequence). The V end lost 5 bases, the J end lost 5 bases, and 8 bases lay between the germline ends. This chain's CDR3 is CASSHGVDTQYF. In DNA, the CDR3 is TGTGCCAGCAGCCACGGGGTAGATACGCAGTATTTT. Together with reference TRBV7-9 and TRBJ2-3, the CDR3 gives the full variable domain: DTGVSQNPRHKITKRGQNVTFRCDPISEHNRLYWYRQTLGQGPEFLTYFQNEAQLEKSRLLSDRFSAERPKGSFSTLEIQRTEQGDSAMYLCASSHGVDTQYFGPGTRLTVL.

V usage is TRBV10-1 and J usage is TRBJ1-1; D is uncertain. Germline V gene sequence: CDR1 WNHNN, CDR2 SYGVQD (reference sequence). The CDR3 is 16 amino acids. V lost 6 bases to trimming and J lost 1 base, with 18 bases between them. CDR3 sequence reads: CASSPDPWSKNTEAFF. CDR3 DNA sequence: TGCGCCAGCAGCCCCGACCCCTGGAGTAAGAACACTGAAGCTTTCTTT.

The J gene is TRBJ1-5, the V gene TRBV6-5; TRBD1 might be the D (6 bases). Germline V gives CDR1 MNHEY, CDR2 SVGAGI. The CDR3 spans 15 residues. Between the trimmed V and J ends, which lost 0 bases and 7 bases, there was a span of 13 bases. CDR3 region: CASSYSGGTGQPQHF. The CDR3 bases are TGTGCCAGCAGTTACTCAGGGGGAACGGGCCAGCCCCAGCATTTT.

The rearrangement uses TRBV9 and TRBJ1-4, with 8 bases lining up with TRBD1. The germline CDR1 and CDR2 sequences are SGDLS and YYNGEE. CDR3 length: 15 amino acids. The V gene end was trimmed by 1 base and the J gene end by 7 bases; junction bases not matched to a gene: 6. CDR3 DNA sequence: TGTGCCAGCAGCGTACAGGGGGCGCCGACTGAAAAACTGTTTTTT. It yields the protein CASSVQGAPTEKLFF.

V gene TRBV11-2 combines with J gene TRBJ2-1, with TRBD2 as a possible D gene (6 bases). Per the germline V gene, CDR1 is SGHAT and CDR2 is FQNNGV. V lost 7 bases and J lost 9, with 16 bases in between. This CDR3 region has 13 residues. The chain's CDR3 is CASTQLGGSEQFF. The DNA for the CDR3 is TGTGCCAGCACCCAACTTGGGGGGAGTGAGCAGTTCTTC. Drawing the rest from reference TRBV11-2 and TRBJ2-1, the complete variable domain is EAGVAQSPRYKIIEKRQSVAFWCNPISGHATLYWYQQILGQGPKLLIQFQNNGVVDDSQLPKDRFSAERLKGVDSTLKIQPAKLEDSAVYLCASTQLGGSEQFFGPGTRLTVL.

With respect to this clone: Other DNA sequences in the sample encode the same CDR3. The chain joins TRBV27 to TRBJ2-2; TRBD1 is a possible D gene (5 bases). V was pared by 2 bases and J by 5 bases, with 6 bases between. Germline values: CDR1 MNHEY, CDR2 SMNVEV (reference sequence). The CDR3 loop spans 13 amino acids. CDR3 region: CASSLQGTGELFF. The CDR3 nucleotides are TGTGCCAGCAGTTTACAGGGTACCGGGGAGCTGTTTTTT.

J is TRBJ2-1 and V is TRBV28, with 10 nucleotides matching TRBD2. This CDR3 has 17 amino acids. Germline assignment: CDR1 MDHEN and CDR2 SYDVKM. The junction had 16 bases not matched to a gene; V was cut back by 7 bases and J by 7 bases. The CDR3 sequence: CASTRVASGSLGNEQFF. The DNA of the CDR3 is TGTGCCAGCACCCGTGTGGCTAGCGGGAGCCTAGGGAATGAGCAGTTCTTC.

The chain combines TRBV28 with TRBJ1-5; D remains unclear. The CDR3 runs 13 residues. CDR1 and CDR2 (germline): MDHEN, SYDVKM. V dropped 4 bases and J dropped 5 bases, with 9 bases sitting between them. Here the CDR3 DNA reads TGTGCCAGCAGTTACAGAGATGATCAGCCCCAGCATTTT. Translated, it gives CASSYRDDQPQHF.

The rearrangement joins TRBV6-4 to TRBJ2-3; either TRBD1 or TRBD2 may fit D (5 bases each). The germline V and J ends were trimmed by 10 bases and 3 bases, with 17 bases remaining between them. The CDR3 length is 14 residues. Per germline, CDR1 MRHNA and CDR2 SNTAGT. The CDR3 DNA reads TGTGCCATCCCTTGGGGGAGTACGACAGATACGCAGTATTTT. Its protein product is CAIPWGSTTDTQYF.

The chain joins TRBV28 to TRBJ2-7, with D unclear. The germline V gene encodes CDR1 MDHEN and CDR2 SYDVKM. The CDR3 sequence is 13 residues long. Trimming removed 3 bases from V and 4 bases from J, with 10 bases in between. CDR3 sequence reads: CASSFGRVYEQYF. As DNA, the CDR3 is TGTGCCAGCAGTTTTGGAAGGGTTTACGAGCAGTACTTC.

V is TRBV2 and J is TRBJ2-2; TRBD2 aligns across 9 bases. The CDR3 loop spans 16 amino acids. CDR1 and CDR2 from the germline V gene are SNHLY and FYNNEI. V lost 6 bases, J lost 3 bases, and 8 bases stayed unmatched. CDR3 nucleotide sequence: TGTGCCAGCAGAAACAGACTAGCGGACTACACCGGGGAGCTGTTTTTT. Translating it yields CASRNRLADYTGELFF.